This TCR beta chain was captured by sequencing in a study of blood T cell repertoires in COVID-19 (TCRdb year 2020). For the study in its entirety: Samples from collaborators originated in the United States, Italy and Spain and spanned both the acute and convalescent phases of COVID-19. Subjects who had been exposed to COVID-19, were actively infected with it, or had recovered from it provided the deeply sampled blood TCRbeta repertoires that made up the dataset. HLA class I and class II types, where available, came from metadata supplied by the sample provider rather than from assay-based typing. The material from the prospective study consisted of cDNA or gDNA derived from T cells, B-cell-depleted T cells, or PBMCs. The samples were drawn from two sources: the first 160 participants of the ongoing ImmuneRACE study, and 1,000 to 1,500 subjects contributed by 6 global collaborators. Nearly every sample came with metadata listing a de-identified subject ID, COVID-19 status, age in years and sex. A freely available public database, intended as a resource for researchers studying the immune response to SARS-CoV-2, is where the repertoires were released. Overall results and qualifications from the work: How much clinical and demographic metadata was included differed by source and by participant, and the metadata was provided uncurated.

The immunoSEQ Assay, a bias-controlled multiplex PCR, was used to amplify TCRbeta CDR3 regions from genomic DNA. The authors processed their data as follows. The number of nucleated cells in each sample was estimated from the amplification of reference gene primers within the assay. To quantify the absolute abundance of each unique TCRbeta CDR3 rearrangement, sequence reads were collapsed and filtered. Productive Simpson clonality was computed per sample as the square root of Simpson's diversity index over productive rearrangements. In TCRdb, the immuneACCESS table is reduced to in-frame sequences with V and J assigned. These tables do not hold every clone; where another copy was compared, an unresolved V gene accounts for under half, and the others remain unexplained. That table furnishes V, J and clone size, whereas the DNA furnished D and trimming. The sample includes under 75,000 clones, with roughly 88% observed a single time. The leading ten clones occupy around a sixth of the sample.

Worth noting for this clone: Its antigen remains unidentified. The record has no base qualities; no much larger clone is one base away.

V was cut back by 4 bases and J by 7 bases, leaving a gap of 14 bases between them. Its CDR3 holds 13 amino acids, cysteine through phenylalanine. The only DNA kept is the CDR3, 39 bases in frame from the first base. As encoded in the germline V gene, CDR1 is SGHDT while CDR2 is YYEEEE. Whole blood was collected in K2EDTA tubes by collaborating institutions according to the institutions' own protocols. For TCRbeta analysis, collaborator samples were shipped as frozen whole blood, as isolated PBMCs, or as DNA extracted from either sample type. The TCR originated in a woman aged 80 or over with active COVID-19. The sequence is built from TRBV5-6 and TRBJ1-2; the D region possibly corresponds to TRBD1 (5 bases align). The material sequenced was peripheral blood. CDR3 protein: CASSVTAFGGYTF. The sequenced DNA: TGTGCCAGCAGCGTGACAGCGTTCGGTGGCTACACCTTC. Where the CDR3 stops, the reference TRBV5-6 and TRBJ1-2 genes take over; the full variable domain is DAGVTQSPTHLIKTRGQQVTLRCSPKSGHDTVSWYQQALGQGPQFIFQYYEEEERQRGNFPDRFSGHQFPNYSSELNVNALLLGDSALYLCASSVTAFGGYTFGSGTRLTVV.